This T cell receptor beta chain was recorded in a study of T cell changes during pregnancy in multiple sclerosis. Generated by immunoSEQ multiplex PCR, the TCRdb table keeps only in-frame clones and is missing some. The sample carries 65,000 to 85,000 clones, approximately 90% recorded once. This clonotype was sampled from a female donor with multiple sclerosis, enrolled in a pregnancy study. This specimen consisted of peripheral blood, obtained in the second trimester of pregnancy.

The CDR3 nucleotides read TGTGCCAGCAGCCTCCCCGGGGAAAAACTGTTTTTT. Amino acid sequence: CASSLPGEKLFF. The chain links TRBV6-6 to TRBJ1-4; D not certain. The CDR3 totals 12 residues. Germline CDR1 MNHNY, CDR2 SVGAGI (reference sequence). Trimming took 6 bases from V and 8 from J, leaving 10 bases between them.